The 23 T cell receptor beta chains presented below share a single source sample, sequenced in a study of shared clonotypes between healthy human individuals. Using immunoSEQ multiplex PCR, the repertoire was profiled, and TCRdb retains in-frame clones only, with some absent. The table includes 2 million to 2.5 million clones, nearly 97% detected once. The specimen sequenced was naive CD4+ T cells sorted from blood. Specified subset: CD45RA+ positively selected. The receptors stem from a man aged 18-30 years in good health.

The chain joins TRBV5-8 to TRBJ1-2, with D possibly matching TRBD1 (5 bases). V was cut by 3 bases and J by 4 bases, with 16 bases left in between. Germline assignment: CDR1 SGHTS and CDR2 YDEGEE. This CDR3 has 15 amino acids. The chain's CDR3 is CASSSGGVSSYGYTF. The CDR3 bases are TGTGCCAGCAGCTCGGGAGGGGTATCCAGCTATGGCTACACCTTC.

The J gene is TRBJ2-3, the V gene TRBV2; perhaps TRBD2 as D (6 bases). Germline V gives CDR1 SNHLY, CDR2 FYNNEI. Trimming took 2 bases from V and 10 from J, leaving 19 bases between them. The CDR3 has 15 amino acids. The DNA for the CDR3 is TGTGCCAGCAGTGAACGGGACTTTTCTGGGTCTGCGCAGTATTTT. This encodes CASSERDFSGSAQYF.

This clone came up once. J is TRBJ2-5 and V is TRBV4-1, with a possible D match to TRBD1 (6 bases). Germline V lookup: CDR1 MGHRA, CDR2 YSYEKL. This CDR3 has 14 amino acids. Trimming left V 3 bases short and J 4 bases short, with 12 bases between. The CDR3 here is CASSHPGVGETQYF. CDR3 DNA sequence: TGCGCCAGCAGCCACCCAGGGGTAGGAGAGACCCAGTACTTC.

The CDR3 reads CASSPRGGLGEKLFF. The CDR3 DNA is TGTGCCAGCAGCCCCAGGGGGGGGTTGGGTGAAAAACTGTTTTTT. The chain carries TRBV9 and TRBJ1-4, with 7 bases fitting TRBD1. The germline V gene has CDR1 SGDLS and CDR2 YYNGEE. V lost 4 bases and J lost 7; bases outside the gene matches: 10. CDR3 length: 15 residues.

The V call is TRBV5-4, the J call TRBJ1-2; possibly TRBD1 for D (5 bases). V was cut by 4 bases and J by 0 bases, with 16 bases left in between. CDR1 and CDR2 from the germline V gene are SGHNT and YYREEE (reference sequence). CDR3 length: 16 amino acids. The DNA of the CDR3 is TGTGCCAGCAGCGACGGGGGACGGAATGCTAACTATGGCTACACCTTC. This translates into CASSDGGRNANYGYTF.

The V call is TRBV11-3, the J call TRBJ2-3; a weak D match, TRBD2 (5 bases). Trimming shortened V by 3 bases and J by 5 bases, and 12 bases separated the two germline ends. The CDR3 has 14 residues. Germline V gene sequence: CDR1 SGHNT, CDR2 YENEEA. The CDR3, as DNA: TGTGCCAGCAGCTTCGCAAGCGGCAGAGATACGCAGTATTTT. Translation: CASSFASGRDTQYF.

The rearrangement joins TRBV27 to TRBJ2-1, with a tentative D call TRBD2 (6 bases). The V and J ends lost 4 bases and 6 bases respectively, with 16 bases between them. This CDR3 spans 15 amino acids. Per germline, CDR1 MNHEY and CDR2 SMNVEV (reference sequence). Written as DNA, the CDR3 is TGTGCCAGCAGTTGGCCGGGACTGGGCTCCAATGAGCAGTTCTTC. Amino acid sequence: CASSWPGLGSNEQFF.

The chain joins TRBV7-2 to TRBJ2-6; unclear D gene. The germline CDR1 and CDR2 sequences are SGHTA and FQGNSA. The CDR3 consists of 17 residues. V dropped 0 bases and J dropped 1 base, with 10 bases sitting between them. CDR3 sequence: CASSLAALPSGANVLTF. CDR3 DNA sequence: TGTGCCAGCAGCTTAGCTGCTTTGCCATCTGGGGCCAACGTCCTGACTTTC.

This clone has only one observation. CDR3 DNA: TGTGCCAGCAGCTCACTAGCGGGGGAATACTTC. Residues: CASSSLAGEYF. The chain recombines TRBV5-6 with TRBJ2-7; TRBD2 matches at 11 bases. The V segment lost 3 bases and the J segment 13 bases; nucleotides outside the gene matches: 3. The CDR3 runs 11 residues. CDR1 and CDR2 (germline): SGHDT, YYEEEE.

As regards this clone: At the DNA level, this CDR3 is encoded by other sequences in the same sample as well. The chain joins TRBV6-6 to TRBJ2-7; no clear D gene. The germline V and J ends were trimmed by 2 bases and 0 bases, with 5 bases remaining between them. The CDR3 has 13 amino acids. From germline, CDR1 is MNHNY and CDR2 SVGAGI (reference sequence). The CDR3 sequence: CASSYLASYEQYF. Written as DNA, the CDR3 is TGTGCCAGCAGTTACCTGGCCTCCTACGAGCAGTACTTC.

The chain couples TRBV30 to TRBJ1-1, with D perhaps TRBD1 (5 bases). The CDR3 contains 13 residues. Trimming took 5 bases from V and 1 from J, leaving 11 bases between them. The V gene's germline CDR1 is GTSNPN and CDR2 SVGIG (reference sequence). CDR3 bases: TGTGCCTGGTCGGGGGGTTCGAACACTGAAGCTTTCTTT. It specifies CAWSGGSNTEAFF. Looking up the rest from reference TRBV30 and TRBJ1-1 gives the full variable domain: SQTIHQWPATLVQPVGSPLSLECTVEGTSNPNLYWYRQAAGRGLQLLFYSVGIGQISSEVPQNLSASRPQDRQFILSSKKLLLSDSGFYLCAWSGGSNTEAFFGQGTRLTVV.

This chain connects TRBV4-1 to TRBJ2-7; TRBD2 is a possible D gene (6 bases). V was pared by 4 bases and J by 1 base, with 14 bases between. Per germline, CDR1 MGHRA and CDR2 YSYEKL. The CDR3 contains 15 residues. The CDR3 is CASSPSGGRSYEQYF. CDR3 coding DNA: TGCGCCAGCAGCCCGTCCGGGGGTCGGTCCTACGAGCAGTACTTC.

Remarks on this clone: In the same sample, other DNA sequences code for this CDR3. The chain joins TRBV11-2 to TRBJ1-1; possible D gene TRBD1, 6 bases. The CDR3 has 13 amino acids. The germline gives CDR1 SGHAT, CDR2 FQNNGV. Trimming cost V 3 bases and J 4 bases, with 9 bases left between them. The CDR3 nucleotides read TGTGCCAGCAGCTTCCAGGGGCGCACTGAAGCTTTCTTT. It specifies CASSFQGRTEAFF.

The chain couples TRBV5-1 to TRBJ1-1; possibly TRBD1 for D (6 bases). Trimming removed 4 bases from V and 6 bases from J, with 16 bases in between. This CDR3 has 14 residues. The germline V gene encodes CDR1 SGHRS and CDR2 YFSETQ. For the CDR3, the DNA is TGCGCCAGCAGCGGGGGGGCCGAGCTCGCTGAAGCTTTCTTT. Its translation: CASSGGAELAEAFF.

The V and J genes are TRBV5-1 and TRBJ2-7; 9 bases are a match to TRBD1. With V trimmed by 3 bases and J by 6 bases, 4 bases remained unmatched. The CDR3 contains 13 residues. The germline CDR1 and CDR2 sequences are SGHRS and YFSETQ. The CDR3 DNA is TGCGCCAGCAGCTGGGGACAGGGAGGCGAGCAGTACTTC. Translated: CASSWGQGGEQYF.

The chain combines TRBV19 with TRBJ2-5, with 7 bases lining up with TRBD1. The CDR3 spans 15 residues. J gave up 3 bases and V 5 bases, and 9 bases lay outside the gene matches. CDR1 is LNHDA, CDR2 SQIVND, per germline (reference sequence). The DNA for the CDR3 is TGTGCCAGTAGTCCCGACAGGGACCTAAAAGAGACCCAGTACTTC. This codes for CASSPDRDLKETQYF.

The genes are TRBV5-1 and TRBJ2-5; TRBD2 aligns across 7 bases. This CDR3 comprises 15 residues. V shed 3 bases, J shed 2 bases, and the junction held 7 bases outside the gene matches. Germline assignment: CDR1 SGHRS and CDR2 YFSETQ. CDR3 nucleotides: TGCGCCAGCAGCTCCTCCCCGGGGGGTCAAGAGACCCAGTACTTC. The encoded protein is CASSSSPGGQETQYF.

V is TRBV4-1 and J is TRBJ2-1; D unresolved. From germline, CDR1 is MGHRA and CDR2 YSYEKL. CDR3 length equals 11 residues. The germline V and J ends were trimmed by 0 bases and 9 bases, with 3 bases remaining between them. CDR3 amino acids: CASSQELEQFF. The CDR3, as DNA: TGCGCCAGCAGCCAAGAGCTTGAGCAGTTCTTC.

The gene calls are TRBV5-6 and TRBJ1-1; D unclear. This CDR3 is 12 amino acids long. CDR1 is SGHDT and CDR2 is YYEEEE in the germline V gene. The V gene lost 0 bases and the J gene lost 10 bases, with 10 bases spanning the gap. The CDR3 spells CASSLGGGRAFF. The CDR3 DNA sequence: TGTGCCAGCAGCTTGGGGGGAGGGCGAGCTTTCTTT.

This sequence joins TRBV7-9 and TRBJ2-2; D is perhaps TRBD1 or TRBD2 (7 bases each). This CDR3 has 18 residues. Trimming took off 4 bases at V and 1 base at J, with 19 bases between the two ends. Germline assignment: CDR1 SEHNR and CDR2 FQNEAQ (reference sequence). CDR3 DNA sequence: TGTGCCAGCAGCTCACCCAGGGGGGGTCAGGGGAACACCGGGGAGCTGTTTTTT. As protein: CASSSPRGGQGNTGELFF. Full variable domain (outside the CDR3, taken from reference TRBV7-9 and TRBJ2-2): DTGVSQNPRHKITKRGQNVTFRCDPISEHNRLYWYRQTLGQGPEFLTYFQNEAQLEKSRLLSDRFSAERPKGSFSTLEIQRTEQGDSAMYLCASSSPRGGQGNTGELFFGEGSRLTVL.

In its sample, this clone was seen a few times. This chain connects TRBV7-9 to TRBJ1-5, with TRBD1 matching 7 bases. Per the germline V gene, CDR1 is SEHNR and CDR2 is FQNEAQ (reference sequence). This CDR3 has 17 amino acids. V dropped 2 bases and J dropped 2; count of bases not matched to a gene: 9. This CDR3 reads CASSLSTGLKGNQPQHF. As DNA, the CDR3 is TGTGCCAGCAGCTTATCGACAGGGTTGAAGGGCAATCAGCCCCAGCATTTT.

This sequence joins TRBV10-3 and TRBJ2-7; D is perhaps TRBD2 (5 bases). Deletions cut 3 bases from V and 2 bases from J, with 11 bases between. The CDR3 is 14 amino acids. CDR1 is ENHRY, CDR2 SYGVKD, per germline. As DNA, the CDR3 is TGTGCCATCAGTGACGGCCCGGGAACCTACGAGCAGTACTTC. Its protein product is CAISDGPGTYEQYF.

V and J are TRBV7-9 and TRBJ1-2, with TRBD1 matching 7 bases. Germline V gene data show CDR1 as SEHNR and CDR2 as FQNEAQ (reference sequence). CDR3 length equals 13 residues. V was pared by 5 bases and J by 7 bases, with 7 bases of the junction left unmatched. CDR3 coding DNA: TGTGCCAGCAGCCCCCAGACAGGGCTTGGCTACACCTTC. This encodes CASSPQTGLGYTF.